The 5 T cell receptor beta chains below come from one sample, sequenced in a study of T cells in tumors after PD-1 blockade. Assay used: immunoSEQ multiplex PCR; TCRdb lists only in-frame clones, some missing. The sample comprises roughly 15,000 clones, around four fifths of which are singletons, and approximately 25% rests with the top ten. Sequenced here: PBMCs, sampled after anti-PD-1 treatment. The origin of the receptors is a human donor with basal cell carcinoma.

The chain couples TRBV2 to TRBJ1-5; D is uncertain. V shed 2 bases and J shed 0 bases, with 2 bases lying between them. CDR3 length: 13 residues. CDR1 is SNHLY, CDR2 FYNNEI, per germline. In DNA, the CDR3 is TGTGCCAGCAGTGAATCTAGCAATCAGCCCCAGCATTTT. It codes for CASSESSNQPQHF.

This clone was seen only a few times. The chain combines TRBV12-3 or TRBV12-4 with TRBJ2-7; D might be TRBD2 (5 bases). Trimming took 5 bases from V and 4 from J, leaving 6 bases between them. CDR3 length: 11 amino acids. The CDR3 sequence is CASSRGYEQYF. The DNA of the CDR3 is TGTGCCAGCAGTCGGGGTTACGAGCAGTACTTC.

J is TRBJ1-4 and V is TRBV2; D perhaps matches TRBD1 (6 bases). Germline CDR1 and CDR2: SNHLY and FYNNEI. The CDR3 extends over 14 amino acids. V dropped 5 bases and J dropped 1 base, with 8 bases sitting between them. The CDR3 sequence: CASSSDRTNEKLFF. The CDR3 nucleotides are TGTGCCAGCAGTTCGGACAGAACTAATGAAAAACTGTTTTTT.

The chain recombines TRBV20-1 with TRBJ2-7, with 13 bases aligning to TRBD2. Per germline, CDR1 DFQATT and CDR2 SNEGSKA (reference sequence). This CDR3 region has 15 residues. J gave up 5 bases and V 3 bases, and 7 bases lay outside the gene matches. The CDR3 coding sequence is TGCAGTGCTAGTACTAGCGGGAGGGGGGATCACGAGCAGTACTTC. As protein: CSASTSGRGDHEQYF.

This rearrangement joins TRBV6-5 to TRBJ1-5, with D possibly being TRBD1 (5 bases). Trimming left V 2 bases short and J 1 base short, with 6 bases between. Germline V gene sequence: CDR1 MNHEY, CDR2 SVGAGI. CDR3 size: 14 residues. CDR3 coding DNA: TGTGCCAGCAGTTACCGGGACAGCAATCAGCCCCAGCATTTT. This translates into CASSYRDSNQPQHF.